The source of this T cell receptor beta chain is a study of cytomegalovirus exposure and HLA in healthy donors. General study results and limits: Analysis was performed later, and it showed HLA-associated TCR beta chains to be more clonally expanded than equally common others. For cytomegalovirus status, the classifier reportedly gave diagnoses with high specificity and sensitivity. Overall, around 160 TCR beta chains were annotated as cytomegalovirus-associated.

60 Vbeta and 13 Jbeta primers were used in PCR. The authors' processing: Roughly 80 million unique TCR beta chains, roughly 11 million of them shared, were counted by a later analysis. Sequencing was performed with immunoSEQ multiplex PCR; in TCRdb, only in-frame clones are kept and a portion is missing. The DNA gave D and trimming, while V, J and clone size come from that table. The profile covers about 190,000 clones, with 75% to 80% appearing a single time and 12% to 15% taken by the ten largest. The CDR3 runs to 13 residues. Looked up from germline, CDR1 is SEHNR and CDR2 is FQNEAQ (reference sequence). Trimming pared 5 bases from V and 10 bases from J, leaving 12 bases between. On this clone: Its antigen remains unknown.

Sequenced material: PBMCs. The chain has TRBV7-9 and TRBJ1-6, with D unresolved. This TCR came from a woman in her 30s in good health and CMV-seropositive. CDR3 in DNA: TGTGCCAGCAGCCCGGAGGTGTTCTCACCCCTCCACTTT. Its translation: CASSPEVFSPLHF.